Presented here are 28 T cell receptor beta chains from one specimen sequenced in a study of blood T cell repertoires in COVID-19 (dated by TCRdb to 2019 to 2021). Receptor amplification or capture employed the immunoSEQ multiplex PCR assay. The source is immuneACCESS, and TCRdb retained only in-frame sequences with V and J called. Part of the clones is not carried over; for the studies checked, unresolved V genes explain less than half of this, and the remainder is unexplained. The table for this sample lists more than 350,000 clones; 75% to 90% of them were counted only once. The ten largest clones represent 0.9% to 1.1% of the sample. The sequenced sample was PBMCs or T cells enriched from blood (not recorded which). Receptor source: a man younger than 35 who had recovered from COVID-19.

The chain has TRBV5-6 and TRBJ1-3; 7 bases match TRBD1. The CDR3 consists of 15 residues. Trimming took 1 base from V and 3 from J; bases not matched to a gene: 4. Germline V gene lookup returns CDR1 SGHDT and CDR2 YYEEEE. CDR3 amino acids: CASSLWTGRGNTIYF. CDR3 nucleotide sequence: TGTGCCAGCAGCTTGTGGACAGGTCGTGGAAACACCATATATTTT.

The genes are TRBV7-9 and TRBJ2-1, with D possibly being TRBD2 (5 bases). The CDR3 loop spans 14 amino acids. CDR1 and CDR2 (germline): SEHNR, FQNEAQ (reference sequence). With 3 bases removed from V and 1 base from J, the gap between germline ends came to 7 bases. This CDR3 is CASSLRVSYNEQFF. CDR3 nucleotides: TGTGCCAGCAGCTTGAGGGTTTCCTACAATGAGCAGTTCTTC.

V and J are TRBV30 and TRBJ2-1, with 9 bases that match TRBD2. The junction had 14 bases not matched to a gene; V was cut back by 5 bases and J by 12 bases. Germline CDR1 reads GTSNPN; CDR2 reads SVGIG (reference sequence). There are 14 residues in the CDR3. This CDR3 is CAWARGLASTAQFF. CDR3 DNA: TGTGCCTGGGCGAGGGGACTAGCCTCCACGGCGCAGTTCTTC.

V usage is TRBV28 and J usage is TRBJ2-7; TRBD2 is a possible D gene (5 bases). CDR1 and CDR2 from the germline V gene are MDHEN and SYDVKM. V was pared by 2 bases and J by 5 bases, with 13 bases between. The CDR3 has 14 amino acids. The CDR3 DNA is TGTGCCAGCAGTTTAGGAGCAGCGCGGGACGAGCAGTACTTC. It encodes CASSLGAARDEQYF.

Of note for this clone: Other DNA sequences in this sample translate to the same CDR3. The J gene is TRBJ1-5, the V gene TRBV6-5; 9 bases line up with TRBD1. V was clipped by 6 bases and J by 2 bases; unmatched bases: 5. Germline-derived CDR1 and CDR2 are MNHEY and SVGAGI. This CDR3 has 15 amino acids. CDR3 nucleotides: TGTGCCAGCAGGGGACAGGGCGGGGGCAATCAGCCCCAGCATTTT. As protein: CASRGQGGGNQPQHF.

The chain is built from TRBV11-3 and TRBJ2-1; D remains unclear. This CDR3 comprises 14 residues. Trimming removed 6 bases from V and 0 bases from J, with 9 bases in between. Germline lookup yields CDR1 SGHNT and CDR2 YENEEA. Written as DNA, the CDR3 is TGTGCCAGCAGTCCCTCCCGCTCCTACAATGAGCAGTTCTTC. Translated, it gives CASSPSRSYNEQFF.

The chain couples TRBV27 to TRBJ2-7; 9 bases agree with TRBD1. After removal of 1 base from V and 3 bases from J, the junction contained 4 bases not matched to a gene. CDR3 length: 15 residues. CDR1 is MNHEY, CDR2 SMNVEV, per germline (reference sequence). CDR3 nucleotide sequence: TGTGCCAGCAGTTTATGGCCGGGACAGGGCTACGAGCAGTACTTC. It is translated as CASSLWPGQGYEQYF.

V is TRBV6-5 and J is TRBJ1-2; D remains ambiguous. V was pared by 0 bases and J by 6 bases, with 17 bases between. CDR3 length: 16 amino acids. CDR1 and CDR2 from the germline V gene are MNHEY and SVGAGI. The CDR3 region is CASSYSSARGSHGYTF. The CDR3 DNA is TGTGCCAGCAGTTACTCGTCGGCCCGAGGATCCCATGGCTACACCTTC.

V and J are TRBV11-2 and TRBJ1-1; the D gene is possibly TRBD1 (6 bases). The CDR3 has 13 amino acids. Germline V gives CDR1 SGHAT, CDR2 FQNNGV. V was clipped by 5 bases and J by 5 bases, with 12 bases between them. In DNA form, the CDR3 reads TGTGCCAGCAGCGTAGGTAGGGGGACTGAAGCTTTCTTT. Translated: CASSVGRGTEAFF. Combining the CDR3 with reference TRBV11-2 and TRBJ1-1 gives the whole variable domain EAGVAQSPRYKIIEKRQSVAFWCNPISGHATLYWYQQILGQGPKLLIQFQNNGVVDDSQLPKDRFSAERLKGVDSTLKIQPAKLEDSAVYLCASSVGRGTEAFFGQGTRLTVV.

The rearrangement joins TRBV23-1 to TRBJ2-7; the D gene is possibly TRBD2 (6 bases). TRBV23-1 is designated an ORF whose function remains uncertain. V lost 6 bases and J lost 2, with 35 bases in between. The CDR3 contains 21 residues. Written as DNA, the CDR3 is TGCGCCAGCAGCGCAGAAAACTACCGGGAGATCTTGCCGGGAGCCCCCTACGAGCAGTACTTC. Translating it yields CASSAENYREILPGAPYEQYF.

The chain couples TRBV2 to TRBJ2-1; D possibly corresponds to TRBD1 (5 bases). Germline V gives CDR1 SNHLY, CDR2 FYNNEI. V was pared by 6 bases and J by 4 bases, with 10 bases between. The CDR3 length is 13 residues. In DNA, the CDR3 is TGTGCCAGCAGAGACAGAAATTACAATGAGCAGTTCTTC. It specifies CASRDRNYNEQFF.

The rearrangement links TRBV7-2 to TRBJ2-7; D might be TRBD2 (5 bases). Germline CDR1 and CDR2: SGHTA and FQGNSA. Deletions cut 1 base from V and 0 bases from J, with 10 bases between. The CDR3 has 15 residues. CDR3 residues: CASSLGSSPSYEQYF. The CDR3, as DNA: TGTGCCAGCAGCTTAGGGTCTAGCCCCTCCTACGAGCAGTACTTC. Complete variable domain (other parts from reference TRBV7-2 and TRBJ2-7): GAGVSQSPSNKVTEKGKDVELRCDPISGHTALYWYRQSLGQGLEFLIYFQGNSAPDKSGLPSDRFSAERTGGSVSTLTIQRTQQEDSAVYLCASSLGSSPSYEQYFGPGTRLTVT.

The chain carries TRBV10-3 and TRBJ2-3, with D possibly being TRBD2 (6 bases). V lost 6 bases and J lost 6, with 10 bases in between. This CDR3 region has 12 residues. The germline CDR1 and CDR2 sequences are ENHRY and SYGVKD. CDR3 loop: CAISGGMDTQYF. CDR3 coding DNA: TGTGCCATCAGCGGGGGAATGGATACGCAGTATTTT.

This clone has just a few counts. The junction shows a germline mismatch at one end, possibly a read error. The genes are TRBV5-5 and TRBJ2-7, with 10 bases fitting TRBD1. The germline gives CDR1 SGHKS, CDR2 YYEKEE (reference sequence). The CDR3 loop spans 12 amino acids. CDR3 nucleotide sequence: TGTGCCAGCAGCTTAGGTGACAGGGGGCTTCACTTC. This gives the protein CASSLGDRGLHF.

This sequence joins TRBV9 and TRBJ1-1; no clear D gene. The germline CDR1 and CDR2 sequences are SGDLS and YYNGEE. The V end lost 4 bases, the J end lost 0 bases, and 19 bases lay between the germline ends. The CDR3 has 17 amino acids. For the CDR3, the DNA is TGTGCCAGCAGCCAAACCCCAAACAGACGTATGAACACTGAAGCTTTCTTT. It translates to CASSQTPNRRMNTEAFF.

The chain is built from TRBV5-6 and TRBJ1-2; D uncertain. Germline V CDR1 and CDR2: SGHDT, YYEEEE. Trimming left V 1 base short and J 8 bases short, with 9 bases between. The CDR3 is made up of 12 amino acids. The CDR3 nucleotides are TGTGCCAGCAGCTTGAGCGCGGTAGGCTACACCTTC. Its protein product is CASSLSAVGYTF.

This clone showed up just a few times. V is TRBV7-2 and J is TRBJ1-1; D is possibly TRBD1 (5 bases). In germline, CDR1 is SGHTA, CDR2 FQGNSA. The CDR3 extends over 13 amino acids. V shed 3 bases and J shed 2 bases, with 7 bases lying between them. The CDR3 bases are TGTGCCAGCAGCTTTGACAGCAACACTGAAGCTTTCTTT. The encoded protein is CASSFDSNTEAFF.

The V and J genes are TRBV28 and TRBJ1-5, with a weak D call TRBD1 (5 bases). This CDR3 comprises 15 residues. CDR1 and CDR2 from the germline V gene are MDHEN and SYDVKM. Trimming pared 8 bases from V and 4 bases from J, leaving 18 bases between. The CDR3 nucleotides are TGTGCCAGCCACTGGGCTGGGGCGGGAAATCAGCCCCAGCATTTT. Amino acid sequence: CASHWAGAGNQPQHF.

The chain couples TRBV7-8 to TRBJ2-1; 9 positions agree with TRBD1. Germline loops: CDR1 SGHVS, CDR2 FQNEAQ. The trim removed 0 bases at V and 6 bases at J, leaving 9 bases unmatched. This CDR3 has 17 amino acids. In DNA, the CDR3 is TGTGCCAGCAGCTTAGCGCGAGGGGGGACAGGGCTCAATGAGCAGTTCTTC. This sequence encodes CASSLARGGTGLNEQFF.

Only one count was recorded for this clone. The chain joins TRBV27 to TRBJ1-2, with TRBD1 matching over 8 bases. This CDR3 is 14 amino acids long. Germline V CDR1 and CDR2: MNHEY, SMNVEV (reference sequence). V shed 6 bases, J shed 8 bases, and the junction held 11 bases outside the gene matches. As DNA, the CDR3 is TGTGCCAGCAGCTATGATCCAGGGGGCCGCGGCTACACCTTC. The encoded protein is CASSYDPGGRGYTF.

The V gene is TRBV11-3, the J gene TRBJ1-5; 12 bases align to TRBD1. CDR1 and CDR2 from the germline V gene are SGHNT and YENEEA. J was trimmed by 1 base and V by 0 bases; bases with no gene match: 10. CDR3 length: 20 residues. The CDR3, as DNA: TGTGCCAGCAGCTTAGAAGTCGGGACAGGGGGCCGTAACAGCAATCAGCCCCAGCATTTT. Protein product: CASSLEVGTGGRNSNQPQHF.

The chain employs TRBV7-2 and TRBJ2-2, with no clear D. Germline V gene data show CDR1 as SGHTA and CDR2 as FQGNSA. CDR3 length: 13 residues. Trimming left V 2 bases short and J 5 bases short, with 6 bases between. This CDR3 reads CASSLSPTGELFF. Written as DNA, the CDR3 is TGTGCCAGCAGCTTAAGCCCAACCGGGGAGCTGTTTTTT.

The chain couples TRBV18 to TRBJ1-5, with D perhaps TRBD1 (6 bases). The CDR3 is 14 residues long. In germline, CDR1 is KGHSH, CDR2 LQKENI. V shed 3 bases and J shed 3 bases, with 9 bases lying between them. DNA for the CDR3: TGTGCCAGCTCACCGAACAGGGACAATCAGCCCCAGCATTTT. It yields the protein CASSPNRDNQPQHF.

As for this clone: Distinct nucleotide sequences in the sample also encode this CDR3. This chain links TRBV18 with TRBJ2-3, with 13 bases identical to TRBD2. Per the germline V gene, CDR1 is KGHSH and CDR2 is LQKENI. The CDR3 is 17 residues long. Trimming removed 3 bases from V and 1 base from J; junction bases left unmatched: 4. The CDR3 loop is CASSPPGLAGGTDTQYF. The DNA of the CDR3 is TGTGCCAGCTCACCGCCCGGACTAGCGGGAGGCACAGATACGCAGTATTTT.

This clone was seen more than once but under ten times. The CDR3 protein is CASSGTEVNTEAFF. The CDR3 DNA sequence: TGTGCCAGCAGCGGGACAGAGGTGAACACTGAAGCTTTCTTT. The J gene is TRBJ1-1, the V gene TRBV6-5; 7 bases fit TRBD1. This CDR3 comprises 14 residues. CDR1 is MNHEY and CDR2 is SVGAGI in the germline V gene. Losses at the gene ends were 6 bases for V and 0 bases for J; bases not matched to a gene: 4.

The sample holds one count of this clone. The V call is TRBV9, the J call TRBJ2-2; no definite D call. The germline gives CDR1 SGDLS, CDR2 YYNGEE. V lost 0 bases, J lost 7 bases, and 7 bases lay in between. The CDR3 consists of 13 residues. The CDR3 loop reads CASSVEPDGELFF. Written as DNA, the CDR3 is TGTGCCAGCAGCGTAGAGCCCGACGGGGAGCTGTTTTTT.

The chain couples TRBV5-6 to TRBJ1-3; maybe TRBD1 (5 bases). The germline CDR1 and CDR2 sequences are SGHDT and YYEEEE. Trimming removed 5 bases at V and 7 bases at J, with 16 bases between. The CDR3 loop spans 14 amino acids. CDR3 sequence: CASSSYQGENTIYF. As DNA, the CDR3 is TGTGCCAGCAGTTCATACCAGGGCGAGAACACCATATATTTT.

The chain carries TRBV19 and TRBJ1-1; TRBD1 matches at 9 bases. CDR1 is LNHDA, CDR2 SQIVND, per germline (reference sequence). The CDR3 length is 14 residues. Unmatched junction bases numbered 7, after V lost 5 bases and J lost 6 bases. CDR3 protein: CASSLTGGSAEAFF. The CDR3, as DNA: TGTGCCAGTAGTCTAACAGGGGGCAGCGCTGAAGCTTTCTTT. Combining the CDR3 with reference TRBV19 and TRBJ1-1 gives the whole variable domain DGGITQSPKYLFRKEGQNVTLSCEQNLNHDAMYWYRQDPGQGLRLIYYSQIVNDFQKGDIAEGYSVSREKKESFPLTVTSAQKNPTAFYLCASSLTGGSAEAFFGQGTRLTVV.